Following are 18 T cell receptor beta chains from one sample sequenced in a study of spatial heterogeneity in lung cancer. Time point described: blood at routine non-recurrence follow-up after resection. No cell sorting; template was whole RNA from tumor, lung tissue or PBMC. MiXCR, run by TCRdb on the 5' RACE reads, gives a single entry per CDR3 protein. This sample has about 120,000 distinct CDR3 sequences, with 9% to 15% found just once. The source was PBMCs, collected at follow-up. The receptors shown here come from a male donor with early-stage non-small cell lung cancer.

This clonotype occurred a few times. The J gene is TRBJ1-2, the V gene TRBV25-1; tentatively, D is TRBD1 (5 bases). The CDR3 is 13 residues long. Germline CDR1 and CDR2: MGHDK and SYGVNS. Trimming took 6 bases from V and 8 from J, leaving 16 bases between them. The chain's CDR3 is CASSLTEDSGYTF. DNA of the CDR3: TGTGCCAGCAGCCTGACAGAAGATAGCGGCTACACCTTC.

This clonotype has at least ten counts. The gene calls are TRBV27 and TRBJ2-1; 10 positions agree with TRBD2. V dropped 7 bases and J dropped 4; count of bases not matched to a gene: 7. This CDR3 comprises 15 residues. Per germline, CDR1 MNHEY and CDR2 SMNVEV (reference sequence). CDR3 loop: CASTSTSGAYNEQFF. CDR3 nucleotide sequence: TGTGCCAGCACTTCAACTAGCGGGGCTTACAATGAGCAGTTCTTC.

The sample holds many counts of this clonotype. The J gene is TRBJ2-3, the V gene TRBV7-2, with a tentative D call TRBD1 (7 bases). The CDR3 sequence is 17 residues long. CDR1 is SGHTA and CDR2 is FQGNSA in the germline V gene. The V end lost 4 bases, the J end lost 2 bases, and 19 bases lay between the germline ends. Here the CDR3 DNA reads TGTGCCAGCAGCTCTAGACCCAGGGGGGCAGACACAGATACGCAGTATTTT. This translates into CASSSRPRGADTDTQYF.

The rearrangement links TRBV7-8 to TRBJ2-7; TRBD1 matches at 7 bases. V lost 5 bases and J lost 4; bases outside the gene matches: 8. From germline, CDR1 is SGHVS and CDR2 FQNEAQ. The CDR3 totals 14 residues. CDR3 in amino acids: CASSPSRQGYEQYF. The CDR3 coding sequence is TGTGCCAGCAGCCCGAGCAGACAGGGATACGAGCAGTACTTC.

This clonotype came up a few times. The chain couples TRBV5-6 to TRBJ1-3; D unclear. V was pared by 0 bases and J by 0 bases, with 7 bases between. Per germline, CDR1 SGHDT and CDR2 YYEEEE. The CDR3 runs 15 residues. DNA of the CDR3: TGTGCCAGCAGCTTGGGGCCGAGCTCTGGAAACACCATATATTTT. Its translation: CASSLGPSSGNTIYF.

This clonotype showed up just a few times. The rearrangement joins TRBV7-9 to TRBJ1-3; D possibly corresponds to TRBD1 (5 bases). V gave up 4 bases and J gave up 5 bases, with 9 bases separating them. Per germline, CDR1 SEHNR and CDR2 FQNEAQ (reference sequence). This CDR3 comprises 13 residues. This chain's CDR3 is CASSSDTRNTIYF. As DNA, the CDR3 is TGTGCCAGCAGCTCGGACACCAGAAACACCATATATTTT.

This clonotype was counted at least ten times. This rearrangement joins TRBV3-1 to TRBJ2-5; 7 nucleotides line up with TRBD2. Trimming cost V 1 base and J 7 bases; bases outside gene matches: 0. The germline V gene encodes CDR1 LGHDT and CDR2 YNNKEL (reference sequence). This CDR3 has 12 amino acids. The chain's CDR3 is CASSQGEGTQYF. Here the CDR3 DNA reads TGTGCCAGCAGCCAAGGGGAGGGGACCCAGTACTTC.

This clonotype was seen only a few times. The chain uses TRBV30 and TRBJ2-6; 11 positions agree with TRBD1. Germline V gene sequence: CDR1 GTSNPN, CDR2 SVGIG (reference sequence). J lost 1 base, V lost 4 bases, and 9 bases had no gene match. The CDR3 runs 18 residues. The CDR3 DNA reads TGTGCCTGGACCTCCTTTTGGGACAGGGGGTCTGGGGCCAACGTCCTGACTTTC. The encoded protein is CAWTSFWDRGSGANVLTF.

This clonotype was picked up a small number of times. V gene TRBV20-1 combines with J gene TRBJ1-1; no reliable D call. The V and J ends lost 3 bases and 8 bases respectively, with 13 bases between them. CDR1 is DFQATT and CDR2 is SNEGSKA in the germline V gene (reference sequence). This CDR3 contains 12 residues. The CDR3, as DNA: TGCAGTGCTAGCGGTGCGGCACGGGAAGCTTTCTTT. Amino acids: CSASGAAREAFF.

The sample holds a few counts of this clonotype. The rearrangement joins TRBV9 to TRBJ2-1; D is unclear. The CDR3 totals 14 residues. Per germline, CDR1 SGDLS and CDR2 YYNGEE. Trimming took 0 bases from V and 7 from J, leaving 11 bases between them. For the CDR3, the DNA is TGTGCCAGCAGCGTAGGACATTTTGTGAATGAGCAGTTCTTC. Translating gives CASSVGHFVNEQFF.

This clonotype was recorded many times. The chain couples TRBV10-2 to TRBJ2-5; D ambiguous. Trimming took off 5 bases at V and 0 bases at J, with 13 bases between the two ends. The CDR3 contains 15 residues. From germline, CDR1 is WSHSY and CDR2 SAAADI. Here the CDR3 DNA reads TGCGCCAGCAGTCCTTCATACACAAACCAAGAGACCCAGTACTTC. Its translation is CASSPSYTNQETQYF.

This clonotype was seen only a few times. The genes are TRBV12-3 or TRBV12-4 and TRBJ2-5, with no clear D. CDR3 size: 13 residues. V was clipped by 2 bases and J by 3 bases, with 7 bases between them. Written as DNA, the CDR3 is TGTGCCAGCAGTTTAAACAGCGAAGAGACCCAGTACTTC. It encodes CASSLNSEETQYF.

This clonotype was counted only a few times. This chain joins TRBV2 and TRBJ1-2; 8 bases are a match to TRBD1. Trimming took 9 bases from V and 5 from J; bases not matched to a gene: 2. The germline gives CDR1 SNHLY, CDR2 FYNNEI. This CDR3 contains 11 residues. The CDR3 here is CASRQGYGYTF. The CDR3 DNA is TGTGCCAGTCGACAGGGGTATGGCTACACCTTC.

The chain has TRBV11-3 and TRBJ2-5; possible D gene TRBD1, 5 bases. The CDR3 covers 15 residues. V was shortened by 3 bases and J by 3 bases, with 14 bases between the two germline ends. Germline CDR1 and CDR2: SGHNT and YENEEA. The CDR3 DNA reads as TGTGCCAGCAGCTTCGTTGGGGCAGAGGAAGAGACCCAGTACTTC. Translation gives CASSFVGAEEETQYF.

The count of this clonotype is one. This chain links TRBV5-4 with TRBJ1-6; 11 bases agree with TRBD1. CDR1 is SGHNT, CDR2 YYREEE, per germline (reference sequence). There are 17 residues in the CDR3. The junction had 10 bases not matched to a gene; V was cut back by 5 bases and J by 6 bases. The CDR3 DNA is TGTGCCAGCAGTAGGACAGGGGGCGCGGATCTTAATTCACCCCTCCACTTT. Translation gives CASSRTGGADLNSPLHF.

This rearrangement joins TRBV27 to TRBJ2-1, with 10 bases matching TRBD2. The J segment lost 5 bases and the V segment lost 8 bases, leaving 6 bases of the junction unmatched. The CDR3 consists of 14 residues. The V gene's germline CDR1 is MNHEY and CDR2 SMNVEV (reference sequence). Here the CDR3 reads CASQGAGGDNEQFF. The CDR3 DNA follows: TGTGCCAGCCAAGGAGCGGGGGGGGACAATGAGCAGTTCTTC.

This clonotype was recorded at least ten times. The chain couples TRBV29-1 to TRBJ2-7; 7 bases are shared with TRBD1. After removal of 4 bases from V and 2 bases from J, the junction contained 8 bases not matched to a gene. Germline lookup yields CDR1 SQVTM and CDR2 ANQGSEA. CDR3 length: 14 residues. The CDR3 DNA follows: TGCAGCGTTGGTTGGACAGGTCTGGCCTACGAGCAGTACTTC. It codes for CSVGWTGLAYEQYF.

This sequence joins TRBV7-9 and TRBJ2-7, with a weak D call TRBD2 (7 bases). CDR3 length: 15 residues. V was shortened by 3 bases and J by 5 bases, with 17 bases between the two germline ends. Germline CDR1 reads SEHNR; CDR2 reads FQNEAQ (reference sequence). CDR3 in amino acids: CASSFTGGSQDEQYF. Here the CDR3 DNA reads TGTGCCAGCAGCTTTACGGGGGGCTCTCAAGACGAGCAGTACTTC.